Listed below are T cell receptor beta chains from one sample, sequenced in a study of blood T cell repertoires in COVID-19. Using immunoSEQ multiplex PCR, the repertoire was profiled, and TCRdb retains in-frame clones only, with some absent. The data show a few hundred thousand clones, around 87% seen once. Sequencing used PBMCs or T cells enriched from blood (not recorded which). These receptors were obtained from a man aged 35-49 years in a cohort exposed to, infected with or recovered from COVID-19 (not recorded which). CDR3s include the opening cysteine and the closing phenylalanine or tryptophan. D genes are given only for firm matches. Clone size, where shown, is once, few, many, or a class for clones that have expanded.

d_gene,v_gene,j_gene,abundance,CDR3aa,CDR3nt
TRBD1,TRBV6-5,TRBJ2-7,-,CASRRGQGAGEQYF,TGTGCCAGCAGACGGGGACAGGGGGCGGGCGAGCAGTACTTC
TRBD2,TRBV4-2,TRBJ2-1,-,CASSQDTLAGDDYNEQFF,TGTGCCAGCAGCCAAGATACTCTAGCGGGAGATGACTACAATGAGCAGTTCTTC
-,TRBV29-1,TRBJ2-7,-,CSVRDTSYEQYF,TGCAGCGTCCGGGACACCTCCTACGAGCAGTACTTC
TRBD2,TRBV6-5,TRBJ2-2,-,CASSHGLAGTGELFF,TGTGCCAGCAGTCACGGACTAGCTGGCACCGGGGAGCTGTTTTTT
TRBD1,TRBV19,TRBJ1-2,-,CASSIVAGGDGYTF,TGTGCCAGTAGTATAGTGGCAGGGGGCGATGGCTACACCTTC
-,TRBV15,TRBJ2-1,-,CATGTYNEQFF,TGTGCCACCGGCACATACAATGAGCAGTTCTTC
TRBD1,TRBV5-6,TRBJ1-6,-,CASSSYLGTGGRSPLHF,TGTGCCAGCAGCTCCTACCTGGGGACAGGGGGCCGTTCACCCCTCCACTTT
TRBD1,TRBV5-1,TRBJ2-7,-,CASRAGQGNEQYF,TGCGCCAGCAGGGCGGGACAGGGGAACGAGCAGTACTTC
-,TRBV5-1,TRBJ2-1,once,CASMGYSYNEQFF,TGCGCCAGCATGGGCTACTCCTACAATGAGCAGTTCTTC
-,TRBV7-2,TRBJ2-7,once,CASSLRRLYNEQYF,TGTGCCAGCAGCTTACGGAGGTTATACAACGAGCAGTACTTC
TRBD1,TRBV19,TRBJ1-2,-,CASSIGQGIPYGYTF,TGTGCCAGTAGTATCGGACAGGGGATCCCCTATGGCTACACCTTC
-,TRBV18,TRBJ1-3,-,CASSPPALGSGNTIYF,TGTGCCAGCTCACCCCCCGCTCTCGGCTCTGGAAACACCATATATTTT
-,TRBV11-2,TRBJ2-7,-,CASSPSSYEQYF,TGTGCCAGCAGCCCTAGCTCCTACGAGCAGTACTTC
-,TRBV28,TRBJ2-1,few,CASSPSGFYNEQFF,TGTGCCAGCAGTCCCTCCGGGTTTTACAATGAGCAGTTCTTC
-,TRBV4-1,TRBJ2-4,-,CASSQVEGPKNIQYF,TGCGCCAGCAGCCAAGTGGAGGGACCCAAAAACATTCAGTACTTC
-,TRBV7-8,TRBJ1-2,-,CAIRTGDYGYTF,TGTGCCATTAGAACGGGGGACTATGGCTACACCTTC
-,TRBV2,TRBJ1-2,-,CASSGGDVAYGYTF,TGTGCCAGCAGTGGGGGGGATGTCGCGTATGGCTACACCTTC
-,TRBV7-2,TRBJ1-4,few,CASSSYSNEKLFF,TGTGCCAGCAGCTCGTACAGTAATGAAAAACTGTTTTTT
-,TRBV7-9,TRBJ2-7,-,CASRRDSSYEQYF,TGTGCCAGCAGACGGGACTCCTCCTACGAGCAGTACTTC